The 11 T cell receptor beta chains below come from one sample, sequenced in a study of vaccination effects on CD4 cells after COVID-19. Libraries were prepared by immunoSEQ multiplex PCR; TCRdb keeps only in-frame clonotypes and omits some of them. This sample has tens of thousands of clones, with around four fifths found just once. With the ViraFEST assay, the study expanded antigen-specific CD4+ T cells using viral peptide pools, then sequenced them. Researchers isolated CD4+ T cells once 9 to 11 days of culture had elapsed. These receptors have no identified antigens. The sequences come from CD4+ T cells from PBMCs cultured with HCoV-229E spike peptides, collected before COVID-19 vaccination. These receptors all stem from a human donor who received a COVID-19 vaccine.

This sequence joins TRBV30 and TRBJ2-5, with D maybe TRBD1 (6 bases). V lost 2 bases and J lost 5, with 18 bases in between. Germline CDR1 reads GTSNPN; CDR2 reads SVGIG (reference sequence). The CDR3 spans 15 residues. The CDR3 loop reads CAWSLAWGLGETQYF. Written as DNA, the CDR3 is TGTGCCTGGAGTTTAGCCTGGGGGCTCGGGGAGACCCAGTACTTC.

The CDR3 loop reads CATSDLRRGNYNEQFF. CDR3 nucleotide sequence: TGTGCCACCAGTGATTTAAGACGCGGGAATTACAATGAGCAGTTCTTC. This chain joins TRBV24-1 and TRBJ2-1, with D possibly TRBD2 on 6 matching bases. The CDR3 extends over 16 amino acids. Germline V gene lookup returns CDR1 KGHDR and CDR2 SFDVKD. Trimming stripped 1 base from V and 4 bases from J, with 13 bases between.

The J gene is TRBJ1-6, the V gene TRBV4-3; a possible D gene is TRBD1 (6 bases). This CDR3 contains 18 residues. Per the germline V gene, CDR1 is LGHNA and CDR2 is YSLEER. V lost 3 bases to trimming and J lost 5 bases, with 20 bases between them. Here the CDR3 reads CASSQGTMGARNNSPLHF. CDR3 coding DNA: TGCGCCAGCAGCCAGGGTACGATGGGGGCGAGAAATAATTCACCCCTCCACTTT.

This chain joins TRBV5-5 and TRBJ2-7, with D possibly being TRBD1 (5 bases). Trimming removed 0 bases at V and 4 bases at J, with 11 bases between. There are 14 residues in the CDR3. Looked up from germline, CDR1 is SGHKS and CDR2 is YYEKEE (reference sequence). In nucleotides, the CDR3 is TGTGCCAGCAGCTTGGGGTGGCAGGGATACGAGCAGTACGTC. Its protein is CASSLGWQGYEQYV.

This clone was detected a few times. This sequence joins TRBV3-1 (or the pseudogene TRBV3-2) and TRBJ1-3, with 7 nucleotides matching TRBD1. With 3 bases clipped from V and 8 bases from J, the junction kept 10 bases outside the gene matches. The CDR3 loop spans 15 amino acids. Germline CDR1 and CDR2: LGHDT and YNNKEL (reference sequence). This chain's CDR3 is CASSQSMTGTDTIYF. DNA of the CDR3: TGTGCCAGCAGCCAGAGCATGACAGGGACCGACACCATATATTTT.

The gene calls are TRBV27 and TRBJ2-3, with a possible D match to TRBD1 (5 bases). In germline, CDR1 is MNHEY, CDR2 SMNVEV (reference sequence). V was trimmed by 5 bases and J by 0 bases, leaving 15 bases between them. The length of the CDR3 is 16 residues. The CDR3 region is CASSIRQPPSTDTQYF. The CDR3 coding sequence is TGTGCCAGCAGTATTCGACAGCCACCTAGCACAGATACGCAGTATTTT.

The V call is TRBV6-2 or TRBV6-3, the J call TRBJ1-5; D not resolved. The germline gives CDR1 MNHEY, CDR2 SVGEGT. The CDR3 runs to 13 residues. The V end lost 0 bases, the J end lost 4 bases, and 4 bases lay between the germline ends. The CDR3 region has the DNA TGTGCCAGCAGTTACTCTAGAAATCAGCCCCAGCATTTT. Its translation is CASSYSRNQPQHF.

This clone came up once. The V and J genes are TRBV7-8 and TRBJ1-2; D remains ambiguous. The germline V and J ends were trimmed by 1 base and 4 bases, with 10 bases remaining between them. CDR1 is SGHVS, CDR2 FQNEAQ, per germline. The CDR3 extends over 14 amino acids. This CDR3 is CASSLEVNGYGYTF. The CDR3 DNA sequence: TGTGCCAGCAGCTTAGAGGTCAATGGCTATGGCTACACCTTC.

This chain uses TRBV5-1 with TRBJ2-1, with a tentative D call TRBD2 (5 bases). V dropped 0 bases and J dropped 6 bases, with 10 bases sitting between them. The CDR3 consists of 14 residues. Per the germline V gene, CDR1 is SGHRS and CDR2 is YFSETQ. Written as DNA, the CDR3 is TGCGCCAGCAGCTTGGTAACAGAGGGCAATGAGCAGTTCTTC. The encoded protein is CASSLVTEGNEQFF.

This rearrangement joins TRBV5-5 to TRBJ2-7; 8 positions match TRBD1. The germline V gene encodes CDR1 SGHKS and CDR2 YYEKEE (reference sequence). The CDR3 spans 14 residues. V shed 3 bases and J 4 bases; nucleotides not matched to a gene: 6. Here the CDR3 DNA reads TGTGCCAGCAGCTGGCGGGACAGGTTATACGAGCAGTACGTC. It yields the protein CASSWRDRLYEQYV.

The rearrangement uses TRBV18 and TRBJ2-3; D ambiguous. The CDR3 covers 16 residues. Germline V lookup: CDR1 KGHSH, CDR2 LQKENI. V dropped 1 base and J dropped 0 bases, with 11 bases sitting between them. The CDR3 here is CASSPRFAGSTDTQYF. DNA for the CDR3: TGTGCCAGCTCACCACGTTTCGCCGGGAGCACAGATACGCAGTATTTT.